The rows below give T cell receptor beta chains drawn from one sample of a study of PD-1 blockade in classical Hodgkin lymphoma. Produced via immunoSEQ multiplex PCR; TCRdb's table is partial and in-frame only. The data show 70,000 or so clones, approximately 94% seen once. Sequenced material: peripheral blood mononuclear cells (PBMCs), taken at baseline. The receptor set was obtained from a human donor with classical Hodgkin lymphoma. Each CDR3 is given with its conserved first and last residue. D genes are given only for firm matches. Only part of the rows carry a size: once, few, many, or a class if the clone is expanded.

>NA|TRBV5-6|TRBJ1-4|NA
TGTGCCAGCAGCTTGGGAGACAGAGGTGAAAAACTGTTTTTT
CASSLGDRGEKLFF
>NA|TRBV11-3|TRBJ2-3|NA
TGTGCCAGCAGCTTAGATAAAATTGGGGGGTATTTT
CASSLDKIGGYF
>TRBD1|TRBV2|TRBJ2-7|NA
TGTGCCAGCAGTGGGGGACAGGGGCCCCACGAGCAGTACTTC
CASSGGQGPHEQYF
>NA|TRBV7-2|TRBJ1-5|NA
TGTGCCAGCAGCTTAGTTAGGGAACAGCCCCAGCATTTT
CASSLVREQPQHF
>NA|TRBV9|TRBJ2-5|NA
TGTGCCAGCAGCGTAGTCGGTTCCTTCCAAGAGACCCAGTACTTC
CASSVVGSFQETQYF
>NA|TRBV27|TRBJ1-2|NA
TGTGCCAGCAGTTTCCTTCTACAGGGCTCGTGGTATGGCTACACCTTC
CASSFLLQGSWYGYTF
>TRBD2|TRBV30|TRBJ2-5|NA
TGTGCCTGGAGCCCCGGTTGGTTCCAGCGGGAGGAGTCGGAGACCCAGTACTTC
CAWSPGWFQREESETQYF
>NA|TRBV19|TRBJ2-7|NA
TGTGCCAGTAGTAAGGCGGGACCCTACGAGCAGTACTTC
CASSKAGPYEQYF
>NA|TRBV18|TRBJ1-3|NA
TGTGCCAGCTCACGGCCCCCGGGCATATATTTT
CASSRPPGIYF
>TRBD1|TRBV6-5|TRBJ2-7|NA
TGTGCCAGCAGTTCCGGACAGGTCTCTGCCTACGAGCAGTACTTC
CASSSGQVSAYEQYF
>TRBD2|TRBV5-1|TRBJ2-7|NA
TGCGCCAGCAGCTTGGAAACTAGCGGGGACTACGAGCAGTACTTC
CASSLETSGDYEQYF
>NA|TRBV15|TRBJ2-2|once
TGTGCCACCAGCAGAGGTCTGCGGGGGCGGAACACCGGGGAGCTGTTTTTT
CATSRGLRGRNTGELFF
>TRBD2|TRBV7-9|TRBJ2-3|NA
TGTGCCAGCAGCGCACCGGGACTAGCGGGACCAGATACGCAGTATTTT
CASSAPGLAGPDTQYF
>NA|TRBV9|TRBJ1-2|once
TGTGCCAGCAGCGTAGCCCCAACGGGACTTCTAGCTAACTATGGCTACACCTTC
CASSVAPTGLLANYGYTF
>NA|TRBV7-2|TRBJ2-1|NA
TGTGCCAGCAGCTTATTTAATGAGCAGTTCTTC
CASSLFNEQFF
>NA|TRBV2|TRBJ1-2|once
TGTGCCAGCAGTGAAGCGCTGGGGCTTAACTATGGCTACACCTTC
CASSEALGLNYGYTF
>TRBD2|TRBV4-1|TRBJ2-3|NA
TGCGCCAGCAGCCAACCGGGGGAGGGAACAGATACGCAGTATTTT
CASSQPGEGTDTQYF
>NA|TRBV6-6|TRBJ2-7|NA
TGTGCCAGCAGGTTCGGATACGAGCAGTACTTC
CASRFGYEQYF
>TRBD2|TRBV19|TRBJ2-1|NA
TGTGCCAGTAGTATATCGGCTAGCGGGAGGTCCCATGAGCAGTTCTTC
CASSISASGRSHEQFF
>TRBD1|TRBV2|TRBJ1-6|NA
TGTGCCAGCAGGACCGGGACAGGGGATAATTCACCCCTCCACTTT
CASRTGTGDNSPLHF
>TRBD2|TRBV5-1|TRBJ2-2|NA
TGCGCCAGCAGCGAGGGACTAGCGGGAGTTAGGTACACCGGGGAGCTGTTTTTT
CASSEGLAGVRYTGELFF
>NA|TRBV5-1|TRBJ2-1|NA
TGCGCCAGCAGCTTGTCCCGGCAGGGACTGAGTGAGCAGTTCTTC
CASSLSRQGLSEQFF
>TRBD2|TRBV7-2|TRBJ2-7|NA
TGTGCCAGCAGCTTAGGCGTCTTGCTAGCGGGGACCTCCTACGAGCAGTACTTC
CASSLGVLLAGTSYEQYF
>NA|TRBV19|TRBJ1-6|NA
TGTGCCAGTAGTACCACCCCGGGAGAAAATTCACCCCTCCACTTT
CASSTTPGENSPLHF
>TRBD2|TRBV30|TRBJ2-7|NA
TGTGCCTGGGATCCGAGCGGGAGTCCGGGAAACTACGAGCAGTACTTC
CAWDPSGSPGNYEQYF
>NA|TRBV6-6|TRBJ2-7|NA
TGTGCCAGCAGTTACTCCAAACGGGACTCATCCTACGAGCAGTACTTC
CASSYSKRDSSYEQYF
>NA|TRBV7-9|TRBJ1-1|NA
TGTGCCAGCAGCTGGGGACAAAACACTGAAGCTTTCTTT
CASSWGQNTEAFF
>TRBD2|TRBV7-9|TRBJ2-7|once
TGTGCCAGCACCCTCATAACAGCGGGGCACGAGCAGTACTTC
CASTLITAGHEQYF
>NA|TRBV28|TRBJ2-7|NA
TGTGCCAGCAGTTCATTTGACAGTTCCTACGAGCAGTACTTC
CASSSFDSSYEQYF
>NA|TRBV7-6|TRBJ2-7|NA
TGTGCCAGCAGGGATGACTTCTCCTACGAGCAGTACTTC
CASRDDFSYEQYF
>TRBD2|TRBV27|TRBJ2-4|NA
TGTGCCAGCAGTTTTGGGACTAGCCCTATTTTTCAGTACTTC
CASSFGTSPIFQYF
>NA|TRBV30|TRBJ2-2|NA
TGTGCCTGGAGTGTAAGGAGACAGTTGGGTACCGGGGAGCTGTTTTTT
CAWSVRRQLGTGELFF
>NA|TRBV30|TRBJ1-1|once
TGTGCCGGAACACTAAACACTGAAGCTTTCTTT
CAGTLNTEAFF
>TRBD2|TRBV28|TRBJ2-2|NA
TGTGCCAGCAGTTTATCAAGGCTAGCGGGACTCGGATACACCGGGGAGCTGTTTTTT
CASSLSRLAGLGYTGELFF
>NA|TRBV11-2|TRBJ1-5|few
TGTGCCAGCAGCTTAGGCTCGGGTAATAGGGAGGAGCCCCAGCATTTT
CASSLGSGNREEPQHF
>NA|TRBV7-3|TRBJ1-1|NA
TGTGCCAGCAGCTTCCGAGAGGGGACTGAAGCTTTCTTT
CASSFREGTEAFF
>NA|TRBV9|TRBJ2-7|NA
TGTGCCAGCAGCGCCGGGCTTGGGGGGGCTTGGGAGCAGTACTTC
CASSAGLGGAWEQYF
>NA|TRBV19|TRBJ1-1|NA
TGTGCCAGTAGTCCAAGTGCGTGGAACACTGAAGCTTTCTTT
CASSPSAWNTEAFF
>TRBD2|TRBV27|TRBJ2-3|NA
TGTGCCAGCAGTTCCACTAGCGGGAGGGCCAATACGCAGTATTTT
CASSSTSGRANTQYF
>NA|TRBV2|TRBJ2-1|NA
TGTGCCAGCAGGGGACAAATAACAATGAAGCAGTTCTTC
CASRGQITMKQFF
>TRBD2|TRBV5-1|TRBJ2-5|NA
TGCGCCAGCAGCTTGGCTCCGGGACTAGCGGGGGCCCGAGAGACCCAGTACTTC
CASSLAPGLAGARETQYF
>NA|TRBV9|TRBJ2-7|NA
TGTGCCAGCAGCGTAGATGGGACTCCCTCCTACGAGCAGTACTTC
CASSVDGTPSYEQYF
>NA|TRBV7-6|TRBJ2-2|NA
TGTGCCAGCAGCTTAGGAGTCCCCGGGGAGCTGTTTTTT
CASSLGVPGELFF
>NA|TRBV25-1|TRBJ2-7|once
TGTGCCAGCAGTGATCTGACCTACGAGCAGTACTTC
CASSDLTYEQYF
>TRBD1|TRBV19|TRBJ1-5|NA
TGTGCCAGTAGTACCAGCTCCGGGACAGGGGTCAATCAGCCCCAGCATTTT
CASSTSSGTGVNQPQHF